This paragraph reports one T cell receptor beta chain. This sample was taken from a study of blood T cell repertoires in COVID-19. Turning to the study itself: Sites across the United States, Italy and Spain contributed samples from acute and convalescent COVID-19. T cells, B-cell-depleted T cells, or PBMCs supplied cDNA or gDNA.

Per the study methods: Amplified reference gene primers provided the basis for estimating nucleated cell counts. TCRdb's table, derived via immunoSEQ multiplex PCR, lists solely in-frame clones and lacks some. That table is the source of V, J and clone size, and D and trimming were worked out from the DNA. The table lists approximately 360,000 clones, approximately 88% of them singletons. Germline CDR1 MDHEN, CDR2 SYDVKM. V lost 8 bases and J lost 7, with 15 bases in between. There are 13 residues in the CDR3. The material sequenced was peripheral blood. The origin of this receptor is a man aged 40-50 years with acute or convalescent COVID-19. The chain is built from TRBV28 and TRBJ2-1, with D possibly matching TRBD2 (7 bases). The CDR3, as DNA: TGTGCCAGCTCATCCGGGGGGCCGAATGAGCAGTTCTTC. The encoded protein is CASSSGGPNEQFF.